What follows are 20 T cell receptor beta chains derived from one specimen sequenced in a study of technical replicates of blood from a few donors. TCRdb's table, derived via immunoSEQ multiplex PCR, lists solely in-frame clones and lacks some. The sample contains some 76,000 clones, 95% to 99% of which appear only once. Specimen: T cells isolated from PBMCs. The source of these receptors is a human donor in good health.

The chain couples TRBV19 to TRBJ2-1; 9 bases fit TRBD2. This CDR3 spans 17 amino acids. V lost 1 base, J lost 4 bases, and 8 bases stayed unmatched. From germline, CDR1 is LNHDA and CDR2 SQIVND (reference sequence). CDR3 residues: CASSIGVGTSSYNEQFF. Written as DNA, the CDR3 is TGTGCCAGTAGTATAGGGGTCGGGACTAGCAGTTACAATGAGCAGTTCTTC.

In DNA form, the CDR3 reads TGTGCCAGCAGCCAAGGCAGGAACACTGAAGCTTTCTTT. It yields the protein CASSQGRNTEAFF. J is TRBJ1-1 and V is TRBV4-2, with unresolved D. This CDR3 has 13 residues. Germline V gene lookup returns CDR1 LGHNA and CDR2 YNFKEQ. With 1 base removed from V and 1 base from J, the gap between germline ends came to 4 bases.

The V and J genes are TRBV4-1 and TRBJ1-1; 8 nucleotides line up with TRBD1. J lost 10 bases, V lost 2 bases, and 12 bases had no gene match. The CDR3 runs 15 residues. Germline lookup yields CDR1 MGHRA and CDR2 YSYEKL. The CDR3 is CASSQPTSTGEGAFF. The CDR3 DNA follows: TGCGCCAGCAGCCAACCAACCTCGACAGGGGAAGGAGCTTTCTTT.

The J gene is TRBJ1-4, the V gene TRBV7-2; 8 bases match TRBD1. The CDR3 has 15 amino acids. Germline CDR1 and CDR2: SGHTA and FQGNSA. V was clipped by 4 bases and J by 5 bases; unmatched bases: 6. The CDR3 reads CASSSLQGGNEKLFF. Here the CDR3 DNA reads TGTGCCAGCAGCTCTCTACAGGGGGGCAATGAAAAACTGTTTTTT.

The DNA of the CDR3 is TGCGCCAGCAGCCAAGTTACTAGCGGAGACTACGAGCAGTACTTC. Protein sequence: CASSQVTSGDYEQYF. This chain links TRBV4-1 with TRBJ2-7; 8 bases match TRBD2. Per the germline V gene, CDR1 is MGHRA and CDR2 is YSYEKL. The CDR3 runs 15 residues. V lost 1 base, J lost 3 bases, and 5 bases stayed unmatched.

CDR3 amino acids: CASSPSHNSYEQYF. CDR3 DNA sequence: TGTGCCAGCTCACCCTCACACAACTCCTACGAGCAGTACTTC. The chain joins TRBV18 to TRBJ2-7; no clear D gene. In germline, CDR1 is KGHSH, CDR2 LQKENI. The CDR3 loop spans 14 amino acids. The V and J ends lost 3 bases and 0 bases respectively, with 9 bases between them. The whole variable domain, filled in from reference TRBV18 and TRBJ2-7, reads NAGVMQNPRHLVRRRGQEARLRCSPMKGHSHVYWYRQLPEEGLKFMVYLQKENIIDESGMPKERFSAEFPKEGPSILRIQQVVRGDSAAYFCASSPSHNSYEQYFGPGTRLTVT.

The V call is TRBV9, the J call TRBJ1-2, with D uncertain. The germline V gene encodes CDR1 SGDLS and CDR2 YYNGEE. This CDR3 contains 18 residues. The germline V and J ends were trimmed by 4 bases and 2 bases, with 24 bases remaining between them. The CDR3 DNA is TGTGCCAGCAGCAGCGATCGTCCAGCGCTCGTAAAGAACTATGGCTACACCTTC. It specifies CASSSDRPALVKNYGYTF.

V is TRBV29-1 and J is TRBJ1-4, with a possible D match to TRBD1 (5 bases). Germline-derived CDR1 and CDR2 are SQVTM and ANQGSEA. The CDR3 covers 11 residues. Trimming stripped 5 bases from V and 7 bases from J, with 8 bases between. The CDR3 DNA follows: TGCAGCGTTTATACAGGTGAAAAACTGTTTTTT. Encoded protein: CSVYTGEKLFF.

This chain uses TRBV9 with TRBJ1-1; TRBD1 aligns across 8 bases. CDR1 SGDLS and CDR2 YYNGEE come from the germline V gene. The CDR3 is made up of 16 amino acids. The junction had 13 bases not matched to a gene; V was cut back by 4 bases and J by 5 bases. This chain's CDR3 is CASSPHGSGTGTEAFF. CDR3 sequence (DNA): TGTGCCAGCAGCCCTCACGGCTCGGGGACAGGAACTGAAGCTTTCTTT. The whole variable domain, filled in from reference TRBV9 and TRBJ1-1, reads DSGVTQTPKHLITATGQRVTLRCSPRSGDLSVYWYQQSLDQGLQFLIQYYNGEERAKGNILERFSAQQFPDLHSELNLSSLELGDSALYFCASSPHGSGTGTEAFFGQGTRLTVV.

This chain links TRBV9 with TRBJ2-7, with TRBD1 matching 8 bases. The V gene end was trimmed by 3 bases and the J gene end by 0 bases; junction bases not matched to a gene: 8. CDR3 length equals 16 residues. The germline CDR1 and CDR2 sequences are SGDLS and YYNGEE. For the CDR3, the DNA is TGTGCCAGCAGCGCCGCAGGGGGCGGGCCCTCCTACGAGCAGTACTTC. Residues: CASSAAGGGPSYEQYF.

As concerns this clone: Other DNA sequences in this sample translate to the same CDR3. The rearrangement joins TRBV9 to TRBJ1-2; maybe TRBD1 (6 bases). The germline V and J ends were trimmed by 0 bases and 5 bases, with 11 bases remaining between them. The CDR3 has 14 amino acids. Germline loops: CDR1 SGDLS, CDR2 YYNGEE. The CDR3 coding sequence is TGTGCCAGCAGCGTAGAGGGGGAGGGGTATGGCTACACCTTC. This gives the protein CASSVEGEGYGYTF.

The chain carries TRBV5-5 and TRBJ2-7; D ambiguous. The CDR3 spans 11 residues. V lost 4 bases and J lost 3, with 5 bases in between. Per the germline V gene, CDR1 is SGHKS and CDR2 is YYEKEE (reference sequence). CDR3 sequence: CASSIYYEQYF. In DNA form, the CDR3 reads TGTGCCAGCAGCATCTACTACGAGCAGTACTTC.

The gene calls are TRBV6-1 and TRBJ2-3, with TRBD1 identical over 11 bases. The CDR3 loop spans 15 amino acids. V shed 10 bases, J shed 6 bases, and the junction held 12 bases outside the gene matches. Germline V gene sequence: CDR1 MNHNS, CDR2 SASEGT. CDR3 DNA: TGTGCCACACTTAGGACAGGGGGCTTTTCGGATACGCAGTATTTT. It codes for CATLRTGGFSDTQYF.

This chain connects TRBV15 to TRBJ1-1; 7 positions agree with TRBD1. CDR1 is LNHNV, CDR2 YYDKDF, per germline (reference sequence). The CDR3 spans 13 residues. Trimming cost V 2 bases and J 6 bases; bases outside gene matches: 3. CDR3 loop: CATSRSRGAEAFF. The DNA of the CDR3 is TGTGCCACCAGCAGATCCAGGGGGGCTGAAGCTTTCTTT.

The V gene is TRBV7-3, the J gene TRBJ1-1, with D unclear. Per the germline V gene, CDR1 is SGHTA and CDR2 is FQGTGA. The V and J ends lost 0 bases and 2 bases respectively, with 10 bases between them. CDR3 length: 15 amino acids. CDR3 coding DNA: TGTGCCAGCAGCTTAACCTGGAGGGAAAACACTGAAGCTTTCTTT. It encodes CASSLTWRENTEAFF.

This chain uses TRBV4-3 with TRBJ1-5; TRBD1 agrees at 9 bases. V dropped 4 bases and J dropped 0; count of bases not matched to a gene: 10. Per germline, CDR1 LGHNA and CDR2 YSLEER. This CDR3 contains 18 residues. DNA of the CDR3: TGCGCCAGCAGCCTAGGGACAGGGCTGGGTTATAGCAATCAGCCCCAGCATTTT. This codes for CASSLGTGLGYSNQPQHF.

The V and J genes are TRBV13 and TRBJ1-1; no reliable D call. V was clipped by 5 bases and J by 5 bases, with 12 bases between them. The CDR3 is 13 amino acids. Germline loops: CDR1 PRHDT, CDR2 FYEKMQ (reference sequence). CDR3 region: CASSPSTPTEAFF. The CDR3 coding sequence is TGTGCCAGCAGCCCATCGACACCGACTGAAGCTTTCTTT.

The J gene is TRBJ2-5, the V gene TRBV5-1, with 9 bases identical to TRBD2. Germline V gene sequence: CDR1 SGHRS, CDR2 YFSETQ. The V gene end was trimmed by 1 base and the J gene end by 5 bases; junction bases not matched to a gene: 9. The CDR3 contains 16 residues. The CDR3 region has the DNA TGCGCCAGCAGCTTGTTCGCTAGCGGGACTGGGGAGACCCAGTACTTC. Translating gives CASSLFASGTGETQYF.

This clone was observed a single time. J is TRBJ1-1 and V is TRBV9; 7 nucleotides match TRBD1. The CDR3 runs to 15 residues. The J segment lost 3 bases and the V segment lost 3 bases, leaving 8 bases of the junction unmatched. Germline CDR1 SGDLS, CDR2 YYNGEE. This CDR3 is CASSADPGQYTEAFF. The DNA for the CDR3 is TGTGCCAGCAGCGCCGACCCGGGACAGTACACTGAAGCTTTCTTT.

This chain uses TRBV9 with TRBJ2-6; D is unresolved. Per the germline V gene, CDR1 is SGDLS and CDR2 is YYNGEE. Between the trimmed V and J ends, which lost 0 bases and 0 bases, there was a span of 7 bases. The CDR3 sequence is 16 residues long. The CDR3 nucleotides are TGTGCCAGCAGCGTAGATCTTAGCTCTGGGGCCAACGTCCTGACTTTC. Protein: CASSVDLSSGANVLTF.